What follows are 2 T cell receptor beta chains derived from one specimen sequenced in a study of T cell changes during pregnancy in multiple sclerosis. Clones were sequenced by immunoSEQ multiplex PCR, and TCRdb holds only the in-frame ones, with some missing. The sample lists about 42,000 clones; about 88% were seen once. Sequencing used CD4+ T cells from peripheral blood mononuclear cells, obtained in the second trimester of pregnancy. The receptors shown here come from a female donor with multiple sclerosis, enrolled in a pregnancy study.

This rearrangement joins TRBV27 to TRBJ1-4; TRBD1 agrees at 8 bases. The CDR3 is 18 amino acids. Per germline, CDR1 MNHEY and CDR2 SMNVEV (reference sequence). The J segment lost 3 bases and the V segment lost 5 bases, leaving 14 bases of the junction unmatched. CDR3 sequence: CASSQRTGNIEANEKLFF. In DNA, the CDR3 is TGTGCCAGCAGTCAACGGACAGGGAATATAGAGGCTAATGAAAAACTGTTTTTT.

The CDR3 here is CASSPFPPNTGELFF. In nucleotides, the CDR3 is TGCGCCAGCAGCCCCTTCCCCCCGAACACCGGGGAGCTGTTTTTT. The chain employs TRBV5-1 and TRBJ2-2; D gene unclear. V lost 4 bases and J lost 0, with 10 bases in between. Germline CDR1 SGHRS, CDR2 YFSETQ. CDR3 size: 15 residues.